The 19 T cell receptor beta chains listed next were all sequenced from one sample in a study of CD8+ T cells in alopecia areata. Extraction and reverse transcription of RNA yielded cDNA as the sequencing template. Sequenced by immunoSEQ multiplex PCR; TCRdb stores in-frame clones only, minus some. Here the sample spans a few hundred thousand clones, 35% to 45% being singletons. Treatment meaning: oral pan-JAK inhibitor, 5-10 mg twice daily. The sequenced sample was CD4+ T cells sorted from blood, obtained between weeks 30 and 35, from a patient treated with tofacitinib. The receptors stem from a human donor with alopecia areata.

J is TRBJ2-1 and V is TRBV5-1, with no clear D. This CDR3 contains 13 residues. V lost 0 bases and J 6 bases, leaving 7 bases between the germline ends. Germline CDR1 reads SGHRS; CDR2 reads YFSETQ. CDR3 nucleotide sequence: TGCGCCAGCAGCTTGGTAGTGGGCAATGAGCAGTTCTTC. Translation: CASSLVVGNEQFF.

This clone turned up a few times. The chain links TRBV19 to TRBJ1-1, with D maybe TRBD1 (6 bases). V was shortened by 6 bases and J by 2 bases, with 16 bases between the two germline ends. Germline CDR1 LNHDA, CDR2 SQIVND (reference sequence). This CDR3 is built from 15 residues. CDR3 in amino acids: CASREQGILNTEAFF. CDR3 nucleotide sequence: TGTGCCAGTAGAGAGCAGGGGATACTTAACACTGAAGCTTTCTTT.

In its sample, this clone was seen many times. The chain joins TRBV2 to TRBJ2-4; no reliable D call. The CDR3 sequence is 11 residues long. Germline values: CDR1 SNHLY, CDR2 FYNNEI. V lost 3 bases and J 8 bases, leaving 5 bases between the germline ends. This chain's CDR3 is CASSEPYIQYF. DNA for the CDR3: TGTGCCAGCAGTGAGCCATACATTCAGTACTTC. Full variable domain (rest looked up from reference TRBV2 and TRBJ2-4): EPEVTQTPSHQVTQMGQEVILRCVPISNHLYFYWYRQILGQKVEFLVSFYNNEISEKSEIFDDQFSVERPDGSNFTLKIRSTKLEDSAMYFCASSEPYIQYFGAGTRLSVL.

The table lists this clone with a few counts. The rearrangement joins TRBV9 to TRBJ2-7; unclear D gene. Germline-derived CDR1 and CDR2 are SGDLS and YYNGEE. V gave up 0 bases and J gave up 0 bases, with 7 bases separating them. The CDR3 loop spans 14 amino acids. The CDR3 sequence is CASSVEGSSYEQYF. In nucleotides, the CDR3 is TGTGCCAGCAGCGTAGAGGGAAGCTCCTACGAGCAGTACTTC.

In this sample, this clone turned up a few times. The V call is TRBV5-1, the J call TRBJ1-1; D might be TRBD1 (5 bases). V lost 4 bases and J 6 bases, leaving 10 bases between the germline ends. Germline CDR1 reads SGHRS; CDR2 reads YFSETQ. This CDR3 has 12 residues. The CDR3 region has the DNA TGCGCCAGCAGCCCTAGGGGAGCTGAAGCTTTCTTT. Its translation is CASSPRGAEAFF.

This clone was observed a handful of times. CDR3 amino acids: CASSGGLAESYF. The CDR3 bases are TGTGCCAGCAGTGGAGGACTAGCGGAGTCCTACTTC. The chain links TRBV2 to TRBJ2-5; 10 bases align to TRBD2. The V and J ends lost 4 bases and 14 bases, in that order; junction bases with no gene match: 7. Germline lookup yields CDR1 SNHLY and CDR2 FYNNEI. The CDR3 spans 12 residues.

This clone was counted between two and nine times. This chain connects TRBV5-5 to TRBJ2-2; 9 positions match TRBD2. The J segment lost 4 bases and the V segment lost 1 base, leaving 5 bases of the junction unmatched. Germline assignment: CDR1 SGHKS and CDR2 YYEKEE (reference sequence). This CDR3 is built from 16 residues. CDR3 residues: CASSLSGLAITGELFF. Written as DNA, the CDR3 is TGTGCCAGCAGCTTGTCCGGACTAGCGATCACCGGGGAGCTGTTTTTT.

The chain links TRBV6-5 to TRBJ2-7; possibly TRBD2 for D (7 bases). CDR3 size: 15 residues. Trimming removed 6 bases at V and 3 bases at J, with 18 bases between. Germline loops: CDR1 MNHEY, CDR2 SVGAGI. The CDR3 spells CASRWGRGGDYEQYF. The CDR3 nucleotides are TGTGCCAGCAGATGGGGGAGGGGGGGAGACTACGAGCAGTACTTC.

DNA for the CDR3: TGCGGGGTTAATTCACCCCTCCACTTT. Amino acids: CGVNSPLHF. This chain connects TRBV20-1 to TRBJ1-6, with unresolved D. CDR3 length: 9 amino acids. Germline V gene data show CDR1 as DFQATT and CDR2 as SNEGSKA (reference sequence).

Comments on this clone: The conserved phenylalanine or tryptophan is not found at the CDR3 terminus, so this likely reflects a read error. V usage is TRBV5-1 and J usage is TRBJ2-3; 8 bases fit TRBD2. The CDR3 extends over 15 amino acids. V dropped 4 bases and J dropped 4; count of bases not matched to a gene: 8. Germline V gene sequence: CDR1 SGHRS, CDR2 YFSETQ. The CDR3 here is CASSPGGPVADTQYC. The CDR3 coding sequence is TGCGCCAGCAGCCCGGGAGGGCCTGTGGCAGATACGCAGTATTGT.

The gene calls are TRBV5-1 and TRBJ2-7; 9 bases match TRBD2. V was pared by 4 bases and J by 1 base, with 12 bases of the junction left unmatched. The CDR3 has 17 amino acids. Germline loops: CDR1 SGHRS, CDR2 YFSETQ. The CDR3 DNA sequence: TGCGCCAGCAGCCCATATTGGGATAGCGGGGGATCCTACGAGCAGTACTTC. It specifies CASSPYWDSGGSYEQYF.

The table lists this clone with a few counts. The chain links TRBV7-2 to TRBJ2-7, with TRBD1 matching 9 bases. The ends lost 4 bases at V and 7 bases at J; junction bases unmatched: 11. CDR1 SGHTA and CDR2 FQGNSA come from the germline V gene. CDR3 size: 15 residues. The CDR3 reads CASSSGQGTTREQYF. DNA of the CDR3: TGTGCCAGCAGCTCTGGACAGGGGACAACCCGGGAGCAGTACTTC.

The genes are TRBV19 and TRBJ2-5, with 12 bases aligning to TRBD2. Per germline, CDR1 LNHDA and CDR2 SQIVND (reference sequence). The J segment lost 5 bases and the V segment lost 5 bases, leaving 6 bases of the junction unmatched. The CDR3 is made up of 15 amino acids. The CDR3 loop reads CASSLLAGGRETQYF. The DNA for the CDR3 is TGTGCCAGTAGTTTACTAGCGGGAGGAAGGGAGACCCAGTACTTC.

This chain joins TRBV27 and TRBJ2-6; no clear D gene. This CDR3 contains 18 residues. CDR1 is MNHEY, CDR2 SMNVEV, per germline (reference sequence). Trimming shortened V by 5 bases and J by 1 base, and 18 bases separated the two germline ends. CDR3 sequence reads: CASSPQTFWSSGANVLTF. The CDR3 coding sequence is TGTGCCAGCAGTCCTCAGACATTCTGGTCTTCTGGGGCCAACGTCCTGACTTTC.

The genes are TRBV18 and TRBJ2-5; TRBD2 is a possible D gene (7 bases). The V end was cut by 3 bases, the J end by 0 bases, with 20 bases between. Germline assignment: CDR1 KGHSH and CDR2 LQKENI. The CDR3 covers 18 residues. CDR3 bases: TGTGCCAGCTCACCGGGGGCTAGCGGTGCTATGTACCAAGAGACCCAGTACTTC. Its translation: CASSPGASGAMYQETQYF.

The V call is TRBV7-9, the J call TRBJ2-5, with D maybe TRBD2 (6 bases). The V and J ends lost 7 bases and 1 base respectively, with 25 bases between them. CDR3 length: 18 amino acids. Germline CDR1 and CDR2: SEHNR and FQNEAQ (reference sequence). The CDR3 DNA is TGTGCCAGCACACAACCCACCCGGCGGGAATCAACCCAAGAGACCCAGTACTTC. Translating it yields CASTQPTRRESTQETQYF.

This clone was detected a few times. The V call is TRBV7-3, the J call TRBJ2-1; the D gene is possibly TRBD2 (6 bases). The CDR3 length is 15 residues. Trimming stripped 3 bases from V and 4 bases from J, with 13 bases between. Germline loops: CDR1 SGHTA, CDR2 FQGTGA. In DNA form, the CDR3 reads TGTGCCAGCAGCTTCGGTCTGGGGACTTACAATGAGCAGTTCTTC. Protein product: CASSFGLGTYNEQFF.

The chain links TRBV2 to TRBJ1-6; a weak D match, TRBD1 (5 bases). From germline, CDR1 is SNHLY and CDR2 FYNNEI. This CDR3 contains 13 residues. The ends were cut back, 6 bases at V and 4 bases at J, with 7 bases in the middle. In nucleotides, the CDR3 is TGTGCCAGCAGGGACATTTATAATTCACCCCTCCACTTT. This codes for CASRDIYNSPLHF.

The V gene is TRBV7-3, the J gene TRBJ2-1; perhaps TRBD1 as D (5 bases). CDR1 and CDR2 (germline): SGHTA, FQGTGA. The CDR3 length is 15 residues. V lost 5 bases, J lost 1 base, and 12 bases lay in between. CDR3: CASSAQGLSYNEQFF. The CDR3 DNA is TGTGCCAGCAGCGCCCAGGGTTTATCCTACAATGAGCAGTTCTTC.